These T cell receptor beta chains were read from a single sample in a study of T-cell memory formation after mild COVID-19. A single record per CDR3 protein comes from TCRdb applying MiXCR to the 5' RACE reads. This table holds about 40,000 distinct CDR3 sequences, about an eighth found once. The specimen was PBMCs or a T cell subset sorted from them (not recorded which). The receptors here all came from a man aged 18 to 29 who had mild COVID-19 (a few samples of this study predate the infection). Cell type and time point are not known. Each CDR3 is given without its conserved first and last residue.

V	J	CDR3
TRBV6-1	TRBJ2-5	ASSEAGGQETQY
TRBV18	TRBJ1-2	ASSPDRGYGYT
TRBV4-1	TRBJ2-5	ASSQRLAGAQETQY
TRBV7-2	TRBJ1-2	ASTFGRAYGYT
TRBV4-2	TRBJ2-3	ASSQDRRGDTQY
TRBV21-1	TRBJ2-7	ASSKGAGDPYEQY
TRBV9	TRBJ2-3	ASSESGGYTDTQY
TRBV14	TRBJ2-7	ASSGPASGGAEQY
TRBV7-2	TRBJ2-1	ASSRALVAGNNEQF
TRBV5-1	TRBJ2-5	ASSPYNPGTSGGGETQY
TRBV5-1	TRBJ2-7	ASSVTGLEQY
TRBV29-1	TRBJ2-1	SVPPPGMSEQF
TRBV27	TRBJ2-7	ASSLRGPYEQY
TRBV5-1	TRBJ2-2	ASSRMNPNTGELF
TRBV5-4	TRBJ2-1	ASSWGPGEQF
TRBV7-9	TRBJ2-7	ASSLTGDGYEQY
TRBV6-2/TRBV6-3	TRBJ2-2	ASSYLNSGAGELF
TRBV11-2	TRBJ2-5	ASSSLSGGAGETQY